This entry is about one T cell receptor (beta chain). The sample comes from a study of T cells of healthy individuals. TCRdb reanalysed the 5' RACE reads using MiXCR and keeps one entry per CDR3 protein. The profile shows about 63,000 distinct CDR3 sequences, about 17% of them singletons. Trimming took 5 bases from V and 5 from J; bases not matched to a gene: 4. Per the germline V gene, CDR1 is SGHVS and CDR2 is FNYEAQ. This CDR3 is built from 13 residues. The source of this sequence is a human donor in good health. The V call is TRBV7-6, the J call TRBJ2-5; 8 nucleotides align to TRBD1. CDR3 sequence (DNA): TGTGCCAGCAGCGGCAGGGGGCTTGAGACCCAGTACTTC. Translation: CASSGRGLETQYF.